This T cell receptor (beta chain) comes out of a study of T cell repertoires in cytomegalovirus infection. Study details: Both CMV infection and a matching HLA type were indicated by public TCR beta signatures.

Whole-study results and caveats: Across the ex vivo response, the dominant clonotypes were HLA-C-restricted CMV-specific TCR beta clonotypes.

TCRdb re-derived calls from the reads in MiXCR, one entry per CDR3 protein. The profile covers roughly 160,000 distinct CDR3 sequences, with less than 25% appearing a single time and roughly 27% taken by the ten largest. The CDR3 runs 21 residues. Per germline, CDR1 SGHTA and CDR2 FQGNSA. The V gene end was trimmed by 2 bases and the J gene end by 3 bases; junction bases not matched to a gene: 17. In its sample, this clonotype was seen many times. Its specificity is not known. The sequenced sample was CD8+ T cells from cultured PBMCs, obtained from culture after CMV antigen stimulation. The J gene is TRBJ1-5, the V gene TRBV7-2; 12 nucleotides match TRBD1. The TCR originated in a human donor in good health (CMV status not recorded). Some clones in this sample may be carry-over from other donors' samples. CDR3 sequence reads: CASSLTRSGTGGQRDNQPQHF. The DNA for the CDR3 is TGTGCCAGCAGCTTAACCCGCAGCGGGACAGGGGGCCAAAGAGACAATCAGCCCCAGCATTTT.